A selection of T cell receptor beta chains follows, all from one sample in a study of blood T cell repertoires in COVID-19. Some clones are missing from TCRdb's copy, which holds only in-frame ones; the method was immunoSEQ multiplex PCR. Here the sample spans roughly 140,000 clones, around 85% being singletons. The sample was peripheral blood. These receptor sequences come from a man over 45 with acute or convalescent COVID-19. The CDR3 runs from the conserved cysteine through the conserved F or W. The D gene is left open where the match is weak. Size values are once, few and many counts, or a class for expanded clones, and some rows have none.

clone_size d_call j_call v_call cdr3_nt cdr3_aa
- TRBD1 TRBJ2-3 TRBV5-1 TGCGCCAGCAGCTTGGTGTCCGGGACAGGCCACACAGATACGCAGTATTTT CASSLVSGTGHTDTQYF
- TRBD1 TRBJ1-2 TRBV15 TGTGCCACCAGCAGCGACGGACAGGCTATCGGGGGCTACACCTTC CATSSDGQAIGGYTF
- - TRBJ1-1 TRBV9 TGTGCCAGCAGCGTAGTCCGGGGGGTCAACACTGAAGCTTTCTTT CASSVVRGVNTEAFF
- TRBD1 TRBJ1-2 TRBV27 TGTGCCAGCAGTTCCGGACAGGGGGCGAACTATGGCTACACCTTC CASSSGQGANYGYTF
- - TRBJ2-2 TRBV5-1 TGCGCCAGCAGCGTCAGACTTAGGGGGACCACCGGGGAGCTGTTTTTT CASSVRLRGTTGELFF
few TRBD2 TRBJ2-1 TRBV9 TGTGCCAGCAGCGCAAGCGGGAGTAGTAACAATGAGCAGTTCTTC CASSASGSSNNEQFF
- - TRBJ2-7 TRBV27 TGTGCCAGCAGCCGCCAGGGGGGCTACGAGCAGTACTTC CASSRQGGYEQYF
- TRBD1 TRBJ1-3 TRBV5-1 TGCGCCAGCAGCCCGGGGACAGTAGTAGGGGGAAACACCATATATTTT CASSPGTVVGGNTIYF
- - TRBJ2-3 TRBV11-1 TGTGCCAGCAGCTACCGCGCAGATACGCAGTATTTT CASSYRADTQYF
- - TRBJ2-2 TRBV27 TGTGCCAGCGGGCCCCCTAGCCACGGGGAGCTGTTTTTT CASGPPSHGELFF
- TRBD2 TRBJ2-3 TRBV9 TGTGCCAGCAGCGCCGTCCCGGGACTAAACACAGATACGCAGTATTTT CASSAVPGLNTDTQYF
- TRBD2 TRBJ2-1 TRBV5-6 TGTGCCAGCAGCTATGATAGCGGGGGCGAGTCCGGTGAGCAGTTCTTC CASSYDSGGESGEQFF
few - TRBJ1-1 TRBV7-8 TGTGCCAGCAGCTTAAGGTTGAGGGACACTGAAGCTTTCTTT CASSLRLRDTEAFF
- - TRBJ1-1 TRBV2 TGTGCCAGCAGTCAGACAAACACTGAAGCTTTCTTT CASSQTNTEAFF
- - TRBJ2-5 TRBV7-9 TGTGCCAGCAGCTTCCGTTCGGGGGAGACCCAGTACTTC CASSFRSGETQYF
- TRBD1 TRBJ2-5 TRBV6-5 TGTGCCAGCAGGTTACAGGACAGGTCGTCCCAGTACTTC CASRLQDRSSQYF
few TRBD1 TRBJ1-2 TRBV7-9 TGTGCCAGCAGCGGACAGGCCTTC CASSGQAF
- - TRBJ2-1 TRBV9 TGTGCCAGCAGCGTAGCTAACAATGAGCAGTTCTTC CASSVANNEQFF
- - TRBJ1-6 TRBV2 TGTGCCAGCAGGCTATACTCCTATAATTCGCCCCTCCACTTT CASRLYSYNSPLHF
- - TRBJ2-7 TRBV11-2 TGTGCCAGCAGGGACGGGGCCTACGAGCAGTACTTC CASRDGAYEQYF
- - TRBJ1-1 TRBV11-2 TGTGCCAGCAGCTTGGCGGAGAACACTGAAGCTTTCTTT CASSLAENTEAFF
few TRBD1 TRBJ1-2 TRBV28 TGTGCCAGCAGTCGGACAGGATATTATGGCTACACCTTC CASSRTGYYGYTF
- - TRBJ2-7 TRBV27 TGTGCCAGCAGTTTACAGGGCAATGCCTACGAGCAGTACTTC CASSLQGNAYEQYF
- TRBD2 TRBJ2-1 TRBV5-1 TGCGCCAGCAGCTTGCTGTCGGGACTAGGGGCCTCCTACAATGAGCAGTTCTTC CASSLLSGLGASYNEQFF